The 28 T cell receptor beta chains listed next were all sequenced from one sample in a study of shared clonotypes between healthy human individuals. Here immunoSEQ multiplex PCR was the method, and the copy in TCRdb shows in-frame clones only, minus some. The table lists about 710,000 clones, roughly 73% of them singletons. Sequencing input: memory CD4+ T cells sorted from blood. Subset noted: CD45RA-negative fraction. These receptors were obtained from a woman aged 30 to 39 in good health.

Only a few counts were recorded for this clone. The same CDR3 also results from other DNA sequences found in this sample. The chain links TRBV18 to TRBJ2-7; D unclear. There are 12 residues in the CDR3. Germline CDR1 is KGHSH and CDR2 is LQKENI. V was clipped by 6 bases and J by 2 bases, with 8 bases between them. In nucleotides, the CDR3 is TGTGCCAGCTCCCCGCAGGCCTACGAGCAGTACTTC. It specifies CASSPQAYEQYF.

This clone was seen more than once but under ten times. This chain uses TRBV28 with TRBJ1-2, with 7 bases lining up with TRBD1. V shed 7 bases and J 8 bases; nucleotides not matched to a gene: 10. The CDR3 covers 13 residues. Germline loops: CDR1 MDHEN, CDR2 SYDVKM. CDR3 DNA: TGTGCCAGCACCGAAGACAGGGTTTACGGCTACACCTTC. Residues: CASTEDRVYGYTF.

This clone occurred a few times. The chain joins TRBV28 to TRBJ2-3; 13 bases map to TRBD2. This CDR3 contains 17 residues. Germline CDR1 MDHEN, CDR2 SYDVKM. The V and J ends lost 3 bases and 6 bases, in that order; junction bases with no gene match: 9. CDR3: CASSFELAGGPKDTQYF. CDR3 nucleotides: TGTGCCAGCAGTTTCGAACTAGCGGGAGGGCCTAAGGATACGCAGTATTTT.

The CDR3 protein is CASSQEENTNYGYTF. CDR3 in DNA: TGCGCCAGCAGCCAAGAAGAGAACACTAACTATGGCTACACCTTC. The chain links TRBV4-1 to TRBJ1-2, with unresolved D. Germline loops: CDR1 MGHRA, CDR2 YSYEKL. The CDR3 is made up of 15 amino acids. The germline V and J ends were trimmed by 0 bases and 0 bases, with 8 bases remaining between them.

A note on this clone: This specimen includes other DNA sequences encoding the same CDR3. J is TRBJ2-2 and V is TRBV5-1; weak D call: TRBD2 (5 bases). The CDR3 contains 13 residues. The ends were cut back, 0 bases at V and 5 bases at J, with 5 bases in the middle. The germline CDR1 and CDR2 sequences are SGHRS and YFSETQ. CDR3 DNA sequence: TGCGCCAGCAGCTTGGGAGGGACCGGGGAGCTGTTTTTT. Protein product: CASSLGGTGELFF.

This chain joins TRBV25-1 and TRBJ1-2; D is perhaps TRBD1 (5 bases). Trimming took 9 bases from V and 9 from J, leaving 14 bases between them. Per germline, CDR1 MGHDK and CDR2 SYGVNS. This CDR3 has 11 amino acids. This CDR3 is CASTREGRYTF. The DNA for the CDR3 is TGTGCCAGTACCCGCGAGGGACGCTACACCTTC.

The gene calls are TRBV6-6 and TRBJ1-1, with no clear D. The germline V and J ends were trimmed by 0 bases and 5 bases, with 10 bases remaining between them. The CDR3 has 14 residues. Germline CDR1 reads MNHNY; CDR2 reads SVGAGI (reference sequence). The CDR3 protein is CASSYSRPGTEAFF. The CDR3 region has the DNA TGTGCCAGCAGTTACTCGCGCCCTGGAACTGAAGCTTTCTTT.

V usage is TRBV5-6 and J usage is TRBJ1-1; tentative D call: TRBD1 (5 bases). Trimming shortened V by 1 base and J by 2 bases, and 9 bases separated the two germline ends. This CDR3 is built from 14 residues. The V gene's germline CDR1 is SGHDT and CDR2 YYEEEE. CDR3 DNA sequence: TGTGCCAGCAGCTTGCAGGGCCGAAACACTGAAGCTTTCTTT. This sequence encodes CASSLQGRNTEAFF. Complete variable domain (other parts from reference TRBV5-6 and TRBJ1-1): DAGVTQSPTHLIKTRGQQVTLRCSPKSGHDTVSWYQQALGQGPQFIFQYYEEEERQRGNFPDRFSGHQFPNYSSELNVNALLLGDSALYLCASSLQGRNTEAFFGQGTRLTVV.

The J gene is TRBJ2-7, the V gene TRBV5-4; the match to TRBD1 covers 7 bases. The trim removed 3 bases at V and 7 bases at J, leaving 13 bases unmatched. The CDR3 sequence is 15 residues long. The germline V gene encodes CDR1 SGHNT and CDR2 YYREEE (reference sequence). The chain's CDR3 is CASSSRRDRTEEQYF. In nucleotides, the CDR3 is TGTGCCAGCAGCTCACGTCGGGACAGAACTGAGGAGCAGTACTTC. The whole variable domain, filled in from reference TRBV5-4 and TRBJ2-7, reads ETGVTQSPTHLIKTRGQQVTLRCSSQSGHNTVSWYQQALGQGPQFIFQYYREEENGRGNFPPRFSGLQFPNYSSELNVNALELDDSALYLCASSSRRDRTEEQYFGPGTRLTVT.

The gene calls are TRBV5-1 and TRBJ2-3; 8 bases align to TRBD2. Germline-derived CDR1 and CDR2 are SGHRS and YFSETQ. The CDR3 length is 13 residues. The ends lost 4 bases at V and 6 bases at J; junction bases unmatched: 4. The CDR3 nucleotides are TGCGCCAGCAGCCCCCCTAGCGGGGATACGCAGTATTTT. It encodes CASSPPSGDTQYF.

The chain links TRBV5-1 to TRBJ1-2, with D unclear. CDR1 and CDR2 from the germline V gene are SGHRS and YFSETQ. The V and J ends lost 1 base and 8 bases respectively, with 18 bases between them. The CDR3 is 15 amino acids. As DNA, the CDR3 is TGCGCCAGCAGCTTGTTAGGATCGCGGGAAGGCGGCTACACCTTC. Amino acids: CASSLLGSREGGYTF.

The chain carries TRBV2 and TRBJ2-7; D is possibly TRBD1 (5 bases). This CDR3 region has 16 residues. V lost 3 bases and J 4 bases, leaving 19 bases between the germline ends. CDR1 and CDR2 (germline): SNHLY, FYNNEI. Written as DNA, the CDR3 is TGTGCCAGCAGTGACCCTCTGCCAGGGCAAAATTACGAGCAGTACTTC. Its translation: CASSDPLPGQNYEQYF.

The chain's CDR3 is CASRPKGWSNEQFF. The CDR3 DNA sequence: TGTGCCAGCAGACCAAAGGGGTGGTCCAATGAGCAGTTCTTC. This chain uses TRBV7-3 with TRBJ2-1; D might be TRBD1 (5 bases). The ends were cut back, 6 bases at V and 6 bases at J, with 15 bases in the middle. This CDR3 is built from 14 residues. Per the germline V gene, CDR1 is SGHTA and CDR2 is FQGTGA.

The chain links TRBV10-1 to TRBJ2-5; 10 positions match TRBD2. CDR1 and CDR2 (germline): WNHNN, SYGVQD (reference sequence). This CDR3 spans 15 amino acids. With V trimmed by 7 bases and J by 5 bases, 10 bases remained unmatched. CDR3 sequence: CASNISGRCGETQYF. Written as DNA, the CDR3 is TGCGCCAGCAACATTAGCGGGAGGTGTGGTGAGACCCAGTACTTC.

The sample holds many counts of this clone. Other nucleotide sequences in the sample specify the same CDR3. This rearrangement joins TRBV7-3 to TRBJ1-1; D not resolved. CDR1 and CDR2 from the germline V gene are SGHTA and FQGTGA. The CDR3 runs to 13 residues. V lost 4 bases and J 3 bases, leaving 9 bases between the germline ends. DNA for the CDR3: TGTGCCAGCAGCTCCCAGAGGGACACTGAAGCTTTCTTT. This codes for CASSSQRDTEAFF.

The chain couples TRBV5-5 to TRBJ2-1, with D possibly TRBD2 on 5 matching bases. CDR3 length equals 15 residues. V lost 1 base and J lost 7, with 15 bases in between. Germline-derived CDR1 and CDR2 are SGHKS and YYEKEE (reference sequence). The CDR3 sequence is CASSLLPSGRNEQFF. Here the CDR3 DNA reads TGTGCCAGCAGCTTGTTACCCAGCGGCCGTAATGAGCAGTTCTTC.

CDR3 amino acids: CASSFRIYTGELFF. The CDR3 DNA follows: TGTGCCAGCAGCTTCCGGATCTACACCGGGGAGCTGTTTTTT. The genes are TRBV5-6 and TRBJ2-2; no clear D. The CDR3 contains 14 residues. The germline V gene encodes CDR1 SGHDT and CDR2 YYEEEE. The germline V and J ends were trimmed by 2 bases and 3 bases, with 8 bases remaining between them.

The table lists this clone with many counts. Other DNA sequences in the same sample also yield this CDR3. This chain links TRBV5-1 with TRBJ1-3, with D unresolved. Between the trimmed V and J ends, which lost 0 bases and 2 bases, there was a span of 6 bases. The CDR3 has 14 residues. Looked up from germline, CDR1 is SGHRS and CDR2 is YFSETQ. Written as DNA, the CDR3 is TGCGCCAGCAGCTTGGGGACGGCTGGAAACACCATATATTTT. This encodes CASSLGTAGNTIYF.

The rearrangement joins TRBV10-1 to TRBJ1-5; weak D call: TRBD1 (6 bases). The CDR3 runs 17 residues. Trimming removed 5 bases at V and 3 bases at J, with 20 bases between. Germline CDR1 WNHNN, CDR2 SYGVQD (reference sequence). The CDR3 reads CASSTIRRGHHNQPQHF. CDR3 DNA sequence: TGCGCCAGCAGTACTATCAGACGGGGACACCACAATCAGCCCCAGCATTTT.

V is TRBV2 and J is TRBJ1-5, with a tentative D call TRBD1 (6 bases). This CDR3 spans 16 amino acids. Trimming took 8 bases from V and 0 from J, leaving 17 bases between them. CDR1 and CDR2 from the germline V gene are SNHLY and FYNNEI. The CDR3, as DNA: TGTGCCAGCGAGGGGGTGGGAGGACATAGCAATCAGCCCCAGCATTTT. Its protein is CASEGVGGHSNQPQHF.

There are a few counts of this clone. The chain combines TRBV11-2 with TRBJ2-5; D not resolved. Germline lookup yields CDR1 SGHAT and CDR2 FQNNGV. V lost 3 bases to trimming and J lost 5 bases, with 4 bases between them. This CDR3 is built from 11 residues. The CDR3 DNA is TGTGCCAGCAGCTTCTCGGAGACCCAGTACTTC. Translated, it gives CASSFSETQYF. Full variable domain (outside the CDR3, taken from reference TRBV11-2 and TRBJ2-5): EAGVAQSPRYKIIEKRQSVAFWCNPISGHATLYWYQQILGQGPKLLIQFQNNGVVDDSQLPKDRFSAERLKGVDSTLKIQPAKLEDSAVYLCASSFSETQYFGPGTRLLVL.

As concerns this clone: The sample carries other DNA sequences with the same CDR3. The chain couples TRBV4-1 to TRBJ1-2; 8 nucleotides agree with TRBD1. V was clipped by 6 bases and J by 2 bases; unmatched bases: 8. Germline CDR1 reads MGHRA; CDR2 reads YSYEKL. CDR3 length equals 15 residues. CDR3 loop: CASSQGQGANYGYTF. The DNA for the CDR3 is TGCGCCAGCAGTCAGGGGCAGGGGGCCAACTATGGCTACACCTTC.

The V call is TRBV6-6, the J call TRBJ2-2; D gene uncertain. CDR3 size: 13 residues. Germline CDR1 MNHNY, CDR2 SVGAGI (reference sequence). Trimming pared 5 bases from V and 7 bases from J, leaving 11 bases between. The CDR3 protein is CASSLAVRGELFF. CDR3 bases: TGTGCCAGCAGTCTCGCTGTACGCGGGGAGCTGTTTTTT.

This chain connects TRBV27 to TRBJ1-2; unclear D gene. CDR3 size: 15 residues. The V gene lost 6 bases and the J gene lost 4 bases, with 18 bases spanning the gap. Germline CDR1 and CDR2: MNHEY and SMNVEV (reference sequence). The CDR3, as DNA: TGTGCCAGCAGGGCGGTGGCGGACCGTATCTATGGCTACACCTTC. Encoded protein: CASRAVADRIYGYTF.

A single count supports this clone. The genes are TRBV27 and TRBJ1-1; TRBD1 is a possible D gene (5 bases). The germline CDR1 and CDR2 sequences are MNHEY and SMNVEV (reference sequence). The CDR3 covers 16 residues. Trimming pared 2 bases from V and 6 bases from J, leaving 19 bases between. In nucleotides, the CDR3 is TGTGCCAGCAGTTTACTTCCCGGCAGGGTGGGAGCTGAAGCTTTCTTT. Translation: CASSLLPGRVGAEAFF.

V is TRBV10-3 and J is TRBJ1-2; 9 bases fit TRBD1. CDR3 length equals 15 residues. Trimming removed 10 bases from V and 1 base from J; junction bases left unmatched: 10. From germline, CDR1 is ENHRY and CDR2 SYGVKD. CDR3 loop: CASRPGTGNNYGYTF. As DNA, the CDR3 is TGTGCCAGCCGCCCCGGGACAGGGAATAACTATGGCTACACCTTC.

The chain has TRBV28 and TRBJ2-4, with D hard to call. CDR1 is MDHEN, CDR2 SYDVKM, per germline. Trimming cost V 8 bases and J 6 bases, with 8 bases left between them. The CDR3 consists of 11 residues. The CDR3 loop is CASLNGNIQYF. CDR3 DNA sequence: TGTGCCAGCTTAAACGGAAACATTCAGTACTTC.

The rearrangement joins TRBV10-3 to TRBJ2-5; no clear D gene. Trimming took off 3 bases at V and 0 bases at J, with 5 bases between the two ends. Germline loops: CDR1 ENHRY, CDR2 SYGVKD. This CDR3 region has 13 residues. The CDR3 nucleotides read TGTGCCATCAGTGACCAGAACCAAGAGACCCAGTACTTC. Translating it yields CAISDQNQETQYF.